The 21 T cell receptor beta chains given below trace back to one sample, sequenced in a study of cytomegalovirus exposure and HLA in healthy donors. 60 Vbeta and 13 Jbeta primers were used in PCR. The data were produced by immunoSEQ multiplex PCR, yet TCRdb's version contains in-frame clones alone and is incomplete. The sample consists of approximately 150,000 clones, around a tenth of them appearing once. Sequencing was done on a sample of PBMCs. All receptors derive from a male donor in good health and CMV-seronegative.

This clone showed up just a few times. The chain uses TRBV29-1 and TRBJ2-1; 10 bases line up with TRBD1. V gave up 4 bases and J gave up 16 bases; unmatched junction bases: 10. Germline CDR1 and CDR2: SQVTM and ANQGSEA. The CDR3 is made up of 12 amino acids. CDR3 amino acids: CSVVGGTGVGFF. Written as DNA, the CDR3 is TGCAGCGTTGTGGGGGGGACAGGGGTAGGATTCTTC.

This chain uses TRBV7-2 with TRBJ1-1; D gene ambiguous. From germline, CDR1 is SGHTA and CDR2 FQGNSA. V lost 4 bases and J lost 2, with 14 bases in between. The CDR3 is 15 residues long. CDR3 sequence (DNA): TGTGCCAGCAGCTACCCGGCGGGTGGAAACACTGAAGCTTTCTTT. Translation: CASSYPAGGNTEAFF.

This clone appeared a few times. The V call is TRBV19, the J call TRBJ1-2; D unclear. With 3 bases removed from V and 8 bases from J, the gap between germline ends came to 19 bases. The CDR3 has 15 amino acids. The V gene's germline CDR1 is LNHDA and CDR2 SQIVND (reference sequence). In DNA, the CDR3 is TGTGCCAGTAGTATTCAGGCACATCCAAGGAGGGGCTACACCTTC. Translation gives CASSIQAHPRRGYTF.

This chain connects TRBV4-1 to TRBJ2-5, with a possible D match to TRBD1 (6 bases). This CDR3 contains 15 residues. Germline assignment: CDR1 MGHRA and CDR2 YSYEKL. Trimming took off 3 bases at V and 5 bases at J, with 16 bases between the two ends. CDR3 amino acids: CASSQGAISRETQYF. In DNA form, the CDR3 reads TGCGCCAGCAGCCAGGGGGCCATAAGCCGTGAGACCCAGTACTTC.

The chain combines TRBV15 with TRBJ1-3; no definite D call. This CDR3 comprises 15 residues. V lost 0 bases, J lost 4 bases, and 10 bases lay in between. Germline CDR1 and CDR2: LNHNV and YYDKDF (reference sequence). CDR3 region: CATSRDFGWGNTIYF. The CDR3 nucleotides read TGTGCCACCAGCAGAGATTTCGGGTGGGGAAACACCATATATTTT.

The rearrangement links TRBV9 to TRBJ2-6; 7 bases fit TRBD1. Trimming took 4 bases from V and 3 from J; bases not matched to a gene: 4. The CDR3 spans 15 residues. Germline lookup yields CDR1 SGDLS and CDR2 YYNGEE. The CDR3 sequence: CASSRGLVGANVLTF. In DNA form, the CDR3 reads TGTGCCAGCAGCAGGGGGCTAGTTGGGGCCAACGTCCTGACTTTC.

This clone has more than one count but fewer than ten. The chain couples TRBV6-4 to TRBJ2-7; D possibly corresponds to TRBD1 (5 bases). The CDR3 is 13 amino acids. CDR1 is MRHNA, CDR2 SNTAGT, per germline. For the CDR3, the DNA is TGTGCGCTGGGGCGGATCCCCTCCTACGAGCAGTACTTC. It is translated as CALGRIPSYEQYF.

The V call is TRBV7-2, the J call TRBJ2-7; 8 bases map to TRBD1. The CDR3 contains 15 residues. The germline CDR1 and CDR2 sequences are SGHTA and FQGNSA. The trim removed 5 bases at V and 6 bases at J, leaving 12 bases unmatched. CDR3 coding DNA: TGTGCCAGCAGCACGAGACAGGGGCGCTCAGGCGAGCAGTACTTC. It codes for CASSTRQGRSGEQYF.

V is TRBV27 and J is TRBJ1-1, with TRBD1 identical over 8 bases. The V and J ends lost 5 bases and 1 base, in that order; junction bases with no gene match: 9. The CDR3 length is 16 residues. CDR1 MNHEY and CDR2 SMNVEV come from the germline V gene (reference sequence). CDR3 in amino acids: CASSPWTGPWNTEAFF. In DNA form, the CDR3 reads TGTGCCAGCAGTCCCTGGACAGGGCCGTGGAACACTGAAGCTTTCTTT.

The chain couples TRBV9 to TRBJ2-3, with 10 bases lining up with TRBD2. CDR1 and CDR2 from the germline V gene are SGDLS and YYNGEE. The V and J ends lost 0 bases and 5 bases, in that order; junction bases with no gene match: 6. The CDR3 sequence is 16 residues long. This chain's CDR3 is CASSVAAGGPLDTQYF. The DNA of the CDR3 is TGTGCCAGCAGCGTAGCAGCGGGGGGGCCTTTAGATACGCAGTATTTT. Combining the CDR3 with reference TRBV9 and TRBJ2-3 gives the whole variable domain DSGVTQTPKHLITATGQRVTLRCSPRSGDLSVYWYQQSLDQGLQFLIQYYNGEERAKGNILERFSAQQFPDLHSELNLSSLELGDSALYFCASSVAAGGPLDTQYFGPGTRLTVL.

The DNA of the CDR3 is TGTGCCAGCAGTTTAGACAGCTCCGCAACTAATGAAAAACTGTTTTTT. Amino acid sequence: CASSLDSSATNEKLFF. V gene TRBV28 combines with J gene TRBJ1-4; D might be TRBD1 (5 bases). The germline V gene has CDR1 MDHEN and CDR2 SYDVKM. The CDR3 covers 16 residues. V was pared by 2 bases and J by 0 bases, with 10 bases between.

The chain links TRBV4-3 to TRBJ1-2; no definite D call. V lost 1 base, J lost 2 bases, and 5 bases lay in between. Germline V CDR1 and CDR2: LGHNA, YSLEER. The CDR3 has 13 residues. This CDR3 reads CASSQGQNYGYTF. DNA of the CDR3: TGCGCCAGCAGCCAAGGGCAGAACTATGGCTACACCTTC.

In this sample, this clone turned up a few times. The V and J genes are TRBV5-8 and TRBJ1-2, with 10 bases fitting TRBD1. With V trimmed by 4 bases and J by 5 bases, 8 bases remained unmatched. The CDR3 loop spans 15 amino acids. In germline, CDR1 is SGHTS, CDR2 YDEGEE. The CDR3 DNA reads TGTGCCAGCAGCCCCTGGGACAGGGGACTATATGGCTACACCTTC. It specifies CASSPWDRGLYGYTF.

This clone was detected only a few times. The rearrangement uses TRBV10-3 and TRBJ2-5; possible D gene TRBD2, 5 bases. Looked up from germline, CDR1 is ENHRY and CDR2 is SYGVKD. The CDR3 extends over 13 amino acids. V lost 4 bases and J 5 bases, leaving 11 bases between the germline ends. The CDR3 region has the DNA TGTGCCATCAGTGTCGAGGGTAGGGAGACCCAGTACTTC. Translating gives CAISVEGRETQYF.

V usage is TRBV28 and J usage is TRBJ1-4; TRBD1 matches at 7 bases. Losses at the gene ends were 6 bases for V and 0 bases for J; bases not matched to a gene: 10. The CDR3 consists of 17 residues. Germline V gene sequence: CDR1 MDHEN, CDR2 SYDVKM. The CDR3 protein is CASRFRQGPATNEKLFF. CDR3 nucleotide sequence: TGTGCCAGCAGATTTCGACAGGGCCCTGCAACTAATGAAAAACTGTTTTTT.

The chain carries TRBV29-1 and TRBJ1-1, with 10 bases aligning to TRBD1. This CDR3 has 14 residues. Trimming at V came to 5 bases and at J to 1 base, leaving 4 bases not matched to a gene. Germline assignment: CDR1 SQVTM and CDR2 ANQGSEA. The CDR3 coding sequence is TGCAGCGTTTCCCGGACAGGGGGGAACACTGAAGCTTTCTTT. It translates to CSVSRTGGNTEAFF.

This clone was seen only a few times. The J gene is TRBJ2-7, the V gene TRBV10-2; weak D call: TRBD1 (6 bases). Deletions cut 4 bases from V and 5 bases from J, with 15 bases between. Germline CDR1 WSHSY, CDR2 SAAADI. There are 14 residues in the CDR3. CDR3 nucleotides: TGCGCCAGCAGTGCGGAACAGGGAAGACACGAGCAGTACTTC. It codes for CASSAEQGRHEQYF.

About this clone itself: Distinct nucleotide sequences in the sample also encode this CDR3. The rearrangement links TRBV29-1 to TRBJ1-1; tentatively, D is TRBD1 (5 bases). V dropped 3 bases and J dropped 1 base, with 6 bases sitting between them. CDR1 SQVTM and CDR2 ANQGSEA come from the germline V gene. The CDR3 covers 12 residues. In DNA form, the CDR3 reads TGCAGCGTTGATAGGGGGAACACTGAAGCTTTCTTT. It specifies CSVDRGNTEAFF.

The V and J genes are TRBV18 and TRBJ1-2; D unresolved. From germline, CDR1 is KGHSH and CDR2 LQKENI. The CDR3 extends over 14 amino acids. Trimming stripped 3 bases from V and 4 bases from J, with 12 bases between. The CDR3 reads CASSPATSSYGYTF. In DNA form, the CDR3 reads TGTGCCAGCTCACCTGCGACTAGCTCCTATGGCTACACCTTC.

This clone has more than one count but fewer than ten. V gene TRBV4-1 combines with J gene TRBJ2-1, with D maybe TRBD2 (7 bases). This CDR3 contains 16 residues. The V and J ends lost 4 bases and 7 bases respectively, with 20 bases between them. Germline V gene sequence: CDR1 MGHRA, CDR2 YSYEKL. The DNA of the CDR3 is TGCGCCAGCAGCCCCCGGGGTGGAAGGGGGGGAAATGAGCAGTTCTTC. This sequence encodes CASSPRGGRGGNEQFF.

The chain links TRBV19 to TRBJ1-5, with 7 bases aligning to TRBD1. The CDR3 contains 14 residues. Germline loops: CDR1 LNHDA, CDR2 SQIVND (reference sequence). V lost 5 bases to trimming and J lost 10 bases; unmatched junction nucleotides: 11. CDR3 DNA: TGTGCCAGTAGTCACGGCAGGGCAGGGGGTCCCCAGCATTTT. Translated, it gives CASSHGRAGGPQHF.